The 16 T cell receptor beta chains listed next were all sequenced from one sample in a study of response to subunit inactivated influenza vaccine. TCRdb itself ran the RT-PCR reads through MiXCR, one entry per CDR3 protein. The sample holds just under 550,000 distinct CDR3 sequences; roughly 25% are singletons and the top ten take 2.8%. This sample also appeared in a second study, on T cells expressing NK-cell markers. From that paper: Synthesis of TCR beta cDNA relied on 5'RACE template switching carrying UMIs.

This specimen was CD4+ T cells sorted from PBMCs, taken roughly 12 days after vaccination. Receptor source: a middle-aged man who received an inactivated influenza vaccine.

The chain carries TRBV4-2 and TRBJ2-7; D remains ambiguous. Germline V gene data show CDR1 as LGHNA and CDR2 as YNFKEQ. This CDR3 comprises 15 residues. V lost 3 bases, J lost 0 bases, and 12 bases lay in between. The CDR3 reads CASSHPFGSSYEQYF. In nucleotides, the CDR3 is TGTGCCAGCAGCCATCCTTTCGGGTCCTCCTACGAGCAGTACTTC.

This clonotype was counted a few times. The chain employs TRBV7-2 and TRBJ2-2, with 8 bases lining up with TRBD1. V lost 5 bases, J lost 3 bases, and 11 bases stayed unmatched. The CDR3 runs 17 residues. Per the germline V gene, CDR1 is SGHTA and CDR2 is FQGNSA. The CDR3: CASSKSGTGGYTGELFF. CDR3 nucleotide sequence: TGTGCCAGCAGCAAATCAGGAACAGGGGGTTACACCGGGGAGCTGTTTTTT.

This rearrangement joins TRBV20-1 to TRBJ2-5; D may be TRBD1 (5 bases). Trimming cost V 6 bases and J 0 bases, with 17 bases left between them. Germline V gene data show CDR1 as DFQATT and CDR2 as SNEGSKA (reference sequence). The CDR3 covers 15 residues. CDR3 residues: CSANNLRDNQETQYF. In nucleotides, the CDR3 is TGCAGTGCGAACAACCTCAGGGATAACCAAGAGACCCAGTACTTC.

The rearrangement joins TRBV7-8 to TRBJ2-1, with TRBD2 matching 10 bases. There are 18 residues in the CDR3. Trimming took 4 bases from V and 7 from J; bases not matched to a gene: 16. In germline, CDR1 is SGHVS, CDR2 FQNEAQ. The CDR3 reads CASSSTPKRGGPKNEQFF. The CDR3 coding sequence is TGTGCCAGCAGCTCAACCCCGAAGCGGGGGGGCCCTAAGAATGAGCAGTTCTTC.

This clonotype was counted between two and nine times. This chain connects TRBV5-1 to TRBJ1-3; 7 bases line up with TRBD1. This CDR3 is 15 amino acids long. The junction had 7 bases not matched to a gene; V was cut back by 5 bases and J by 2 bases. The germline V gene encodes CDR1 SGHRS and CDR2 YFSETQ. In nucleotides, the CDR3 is TGCGCCAGCAGTCAAAATACAGGGGCTGGAAACACCATATATTTT. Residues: CASSQNTGAGNTIYF.

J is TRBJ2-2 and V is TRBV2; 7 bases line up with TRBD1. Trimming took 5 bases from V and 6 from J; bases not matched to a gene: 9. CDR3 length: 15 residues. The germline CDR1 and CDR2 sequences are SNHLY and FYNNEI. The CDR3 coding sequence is TGTGCCAGCAGTTTAACGGGACAGCACGCCGGGGAGCTGTTTTTT. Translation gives CASSLTGQHAGELFF.

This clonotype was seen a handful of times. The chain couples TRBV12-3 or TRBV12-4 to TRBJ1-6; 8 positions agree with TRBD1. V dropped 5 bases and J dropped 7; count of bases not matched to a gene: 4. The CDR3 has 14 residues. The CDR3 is CASSEQGGNSPLHF. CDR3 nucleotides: TGTGCCAGCAGTGAACAGGGGGGGAATTCACCCCTCCACTTT.

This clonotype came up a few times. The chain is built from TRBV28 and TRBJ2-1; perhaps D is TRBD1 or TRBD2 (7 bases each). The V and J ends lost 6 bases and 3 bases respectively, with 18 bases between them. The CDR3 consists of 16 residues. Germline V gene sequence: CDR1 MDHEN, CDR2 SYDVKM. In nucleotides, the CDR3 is TGTGCCAGCAGGCTACCAGGGGGGGGATACTACAATGAGCAGTTCTTC. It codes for CASRLPGGGYYNEQFF.

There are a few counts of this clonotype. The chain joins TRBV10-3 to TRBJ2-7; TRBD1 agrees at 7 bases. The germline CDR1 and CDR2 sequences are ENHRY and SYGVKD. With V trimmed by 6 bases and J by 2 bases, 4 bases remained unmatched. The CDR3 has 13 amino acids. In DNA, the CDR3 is TGTGCCATCAGCCTCCAGGGGGCCTACGAGCAGTACTTC. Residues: CAISLQGAYEQYF.

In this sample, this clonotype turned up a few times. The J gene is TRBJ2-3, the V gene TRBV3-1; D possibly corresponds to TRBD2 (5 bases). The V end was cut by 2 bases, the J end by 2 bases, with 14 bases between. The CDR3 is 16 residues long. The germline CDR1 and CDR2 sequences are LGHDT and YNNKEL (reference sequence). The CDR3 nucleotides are TGTGCCAGCAGCCAAATCAGGACTCAATACACAGATACGCAGTATTTT. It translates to CASSQIRTQYTDTQYF.

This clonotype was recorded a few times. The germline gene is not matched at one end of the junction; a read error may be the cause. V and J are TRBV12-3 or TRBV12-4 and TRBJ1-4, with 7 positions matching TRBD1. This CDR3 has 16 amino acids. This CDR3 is CASSIATTGVNEKLFF. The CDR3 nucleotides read TGTGCCAGCAGTATAGCTACAACAGGGGTCAATGAAAAACTGTTTTTT.

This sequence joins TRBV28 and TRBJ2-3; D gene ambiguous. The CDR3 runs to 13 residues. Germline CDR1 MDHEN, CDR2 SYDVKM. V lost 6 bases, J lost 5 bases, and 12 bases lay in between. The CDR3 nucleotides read TGTGCCAGCAGCTCCCGACCTGAAGATACGCAGTATTTT. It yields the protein CASSSRPEDTQYF.

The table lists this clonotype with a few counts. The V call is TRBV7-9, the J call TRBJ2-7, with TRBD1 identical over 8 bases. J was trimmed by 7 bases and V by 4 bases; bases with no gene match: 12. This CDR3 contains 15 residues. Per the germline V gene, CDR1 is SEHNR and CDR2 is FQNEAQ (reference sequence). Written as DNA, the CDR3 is TGTGCCAGCAGCTGGGGGGACACATGGACAGGGGAGCAGTACTTC. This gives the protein CASSWGDTWTGEQYF.

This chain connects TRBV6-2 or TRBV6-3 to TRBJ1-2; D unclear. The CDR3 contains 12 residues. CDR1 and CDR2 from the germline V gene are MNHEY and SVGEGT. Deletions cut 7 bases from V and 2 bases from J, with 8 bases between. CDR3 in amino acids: CASTRRNYGYTF. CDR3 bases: TGTGCCAGCACACGCAGGAACTATGGCTACACCTTC.

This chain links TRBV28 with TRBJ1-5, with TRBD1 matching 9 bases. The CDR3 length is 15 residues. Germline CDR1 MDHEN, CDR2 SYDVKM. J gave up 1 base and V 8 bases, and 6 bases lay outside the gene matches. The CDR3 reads CASAAGTGSNQPQHF. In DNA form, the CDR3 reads TGTGCCAGCGCCGCCGGGACAGGGAGCAATCAGCCCCAGCATTTT.

Here the CDR3 reads CASSLWGTRSPLHF. DNA for the CDR3: TGTGCCAGCAGTTTATGGGGCACGAGGTCACCCCTCCACTTT. The V gene is TRBV28, the J gene TRBJ1-6; unclear D gene. The V end was cut by 0 bases, the J end by 10 bases, with 10 bases between. The CDR3 runs to 14 residues. Germline loops: CDR1 MDHEN, CDR2 SYDVKM. Full variable domain (missing parts from reference TRBV28 and TRBJ1-6): DVKVTQSSRYLVKRTGEKVFLECVQDMDHENMFWYRQDPGLGLRLIYFSYDVKMKEKGDIPEGYSVSREKKERFSLILESASTNQTSMYLCASSLWGTRSPLHFGNGTRLTVT.